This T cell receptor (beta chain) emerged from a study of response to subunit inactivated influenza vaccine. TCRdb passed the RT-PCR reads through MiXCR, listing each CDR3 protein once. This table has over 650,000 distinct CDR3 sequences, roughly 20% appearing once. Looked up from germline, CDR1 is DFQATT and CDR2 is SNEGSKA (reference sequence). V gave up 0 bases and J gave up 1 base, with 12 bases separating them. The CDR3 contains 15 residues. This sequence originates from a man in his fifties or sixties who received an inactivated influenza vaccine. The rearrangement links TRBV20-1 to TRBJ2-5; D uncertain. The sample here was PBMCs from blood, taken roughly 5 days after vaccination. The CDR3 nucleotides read TGCAGTGCTAGAGATCCTACGGAGTTCCAAGAGACCCAGTACTTC. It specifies CSARDPTEFQETQYF.